A single sample gave rise to the 24 T cell receptor beta chains below, sequenced in a study of blood T cell repertoires in COVID-19. TCRdb's copy holds only in-frame clones and misses some; the assay was immunoSEQ multiplex PCR. The top ten hold approximately 0.7% of the sample, which has under 250,000 clones, about 88% seen once. Sequencing used peripheral blood. These receptors were obtained from a middle-aged man with acute or convalescent COVID-19.

The chain recombines TRBV3-1 (or the pseudogene TRBV3-2) with TRBJ1-2; D perhaps matches TRBD1 (6 bases). This CDR3 is 16 amino acids long. The V gene lost 4 bases and the J gene lost 4 bases, with 19 bases spanning the gap. Germline V gene data show CDR1 as LGHDT and CDR2 as YNNKEL (reference sequence). The CDR3 here is CASSLILTGKAYGYTF. The CDR3 bases are TGTGCCAGCAGCCTTATCCTAACAGGGAAAGCCTATGGCTACACCTTC.

The V and J genes are TRBV15 and TRBJ2-7; TRBD1 agrees at 7 bases. The V and J ends lost 3 bases and 2 bases, in that order; junction bases with no gene match: 10. This CDR3 region has 16 residues. Per the germline V gene, CDR1 is LNHNV and CDR2 is YYDKDF (reference sequence). The CDR3 DNA reads TGTGCCACCAGCAGTGGTTCTAGGGGGCTCGCCTACGAGCAGTACTTC. It specifies CATSSGSRGLAYEQYF.

This clone turned up a few times. The genes are TRBV20-1 and TRBJ1-4; D perhaps matches TRBD1 (5 bases). V was cut by 3 bases and J by 17 bases, with 16 bases left in between. This CDR3 is 11 amino acids long. Germline V CDR1 and CDR2: DFQATT, SNEGSKA (reference sequence). CDR3 residues: CSARGPGLGFF. In DNA form, the CDR3 reads TGCAGTGCTAGGGGGCCAGGGTTGGGATTTTTT.

The chain recombines TRBV11-2 with TRBJ2-2; 8 bases are a match to TRBD2. The length of the CDR3 is 14 residues. CDR1 is SGHAT, CDR2 FQNNGV, per germline. Trimming removed 5 bases from V and 4 bases from J; junction bases left unmatched: 3. For the CDR3, the DNA is TGTGCCAGCAGCCCGACTAGCGTCACCGGGGAGCTGTTTTTT. This translates into CASSPTSVTGELFF.

The chain is built from TRBV24-1 and TRBJ2-1; unclear D gene. Germline CDR1 reads KGHDR; CDR2 reads SFDVKD. The CDR3 is 14 amino acids. With 5 bases removed from V and 6 bases from J, the gap between germline ends came to 13 bases. The CDR3 DNA reads as TGTGCCACCAGTGGGGCTATCCCGTCCAATGAGCAGTTCTTC. Its translation: CATSGAIPSNEQFF.

The genes are TRBV27 and TRBJ2-6; 7 nucleotides align to TRBD1. Trimming at V came to 8 bases and at J to 0 bases, leaving 4 bases not matched to a gene. The CDR3 spans 15 residues. CDR1 is MNHEY and CDR2 is SMNVEV in the germline V gene (reference sequence). The CDR3, as DNA: TGTGCCAGCTCCGACAGGGTCTCTGGGGCCAACGTCCTGACTTTC. This sequence encodes CASSDRVSGANVLTF.

This clone occurred many times. V is TRBV6-5 and J is TRBJ1-1; D perhaps matches TRBD1 (5 bases). Germline V CDR1 and CDR2: MNHEY, SVGAGI. The CDR3 has 15 amino acids. Trimming shortened V by 2 bases and J by 1 base, and 11 bases separated the two germline ends. In nucleotides, the CDR3 is TGTGCCAGCAGTTACACCCCAACAGGGAACACTGAAGCTTTCTTT. It specifies CASSYTPTGNTEAFF.

The V gene is TRBV19, the J gene TRBJ1-1; D might be TRBD1 (6 bases). The CDR3 sequence is 14 residues long. Germline CDR1 is LNHDA and CDR2 is SQIVND (reference sequence). V lost 5 bases to trimming and J lost 3 bases, with 13 bases between them. The CDR3 is CASSDYRAHTEAFF. CDR3 bases: TGTGCCAGTAGTGACTACAGGGCACACACTGAAGCTTTCTTT. The full variable domain, rest sourced from reference TRBV19 and TRBJ1-1, is DGGITQSPKYLFRKEGQNVTLSCEQNLNHDAMYWYRQDPGQGLRLIYYSQIVNDFQKGDIAEGYSVSREKKESFPLTVTSAQKNPTAFYLCASSDYRAHTEAFFGQGTRLTVV.

This chain uses TRBV7-3 with TRBJ1-2; 9 bases fit TRBD1. From germline, CDR1 is SGHTA and CDR2 FQGTGA. The trim removed 5 bases at V and 8 bases at J, leaving 6 bases unmatched. The length of the CDR3 is 13 residues. The CDR3 nucleotides read TGTGCCAGCAGCCAAGGACAGGGGAGAGGCTACACCTTC. Protein product: CASSQGQGRGYTF.

The gene calls are TRBV4-1 and TRBJ1-3, with D uncertain. Germline V gene data show CDR1 as MGHRA and CDR2 as YSYEKL. V was trimmed by 2 bases and J by 5 bases, leaving 19 bases between them. The CDR3 has 17 residues. CDR3 nucleotide sequence: TGCGCCAGCAGCCAATCGACTGGACCCGGAGGTCGAAACACCATATATTTT. This encodes CASSQSTGPGGRNTIYF.

The CDR3: CATSDRTSGSRYEQYF. The CDR3 DNA is TGTGCCACCAGTGACCGGACTAGCGGGAGCCGGTACGAGCAGTACTTC. The chain recombines TRBV24-1 with TRBJ2-7, with 13 bases fitting TRBD2. Losses at the gene ends were 4 bases for V and 4 bases for J; bases not matched to a gene: 6. Germline V CDR1 and CDR2: KGHDR, SFDVKD. The CDR3 is 16 residues long.

This clone was picked up one time. The V call is TRBV6-1, the J call TRBJ2-3; D is unclear. Germline CDR1 reads MNHNS; CDR2 reads SASEGT. The CDR3 is made up of 13 amino acids. Deletions cut 5 bases from V and 6 bases from J, with 12 bases between. This CDR3 reads CASSQQYQDTQYF. CDR3 bases: TGTGCCAGCAGTCAACAATATCAGGATACGCAGTATTTT.

This sequence joins TRBV7-2 and TRBJ1-2, with D tentatively TRBD1 (6 bases). V was cut by 5 bases and J by 2 bases, with 21 bases left in between. CDR1 SGHTA and CDR2 FQGNSA come from the germline V gene. The CDR3 consists of 17 residues. The CDR3 region is CASSLPGARVLNYGYTF. In DNA, the CDR3 is TGTGCCAGCAGCCTTCCAGGGGCTCGCGTATTAAACTATGGCTACACCTTC.

The chain employs TRBV7-2 and TRBJ1-6; 8 positions agree with TRBD1. The CDR3 length is 15 residues. V gave up 5 bases and J gave up 9 bases; unmatched junction bases: 9. CDR1 is SGHTA, CDR2 FQGNSA, per germline. For the CDR3, the DNA is TGTGCCAGCAGCCTGACAGGGGAGGAAGGTTCACCCCTCCACTTT. It specifies CASSLTGEEGSPLHF.

This clone came up once. CDR3 in amino acids: CASSSPGQGAYEQYF. The CDR3 region has the DNA TGTGCCAGCAGTTCCCCGGGACAGGGGGCATACGAGCAGTACTTC. The chain is built from TRBV27 and TRBJ2-7, with TRBD1 matching over 12 bases. This CDR3 comprises 15 residues. CDR1 MNHEY and CDR2 SMNVEV come from the germline V gene (reference sequence). V lost 4 bases and J lost 4; bases outside the gene matches: 5.

This clone occurred a few times. CDR3 in DNA: TGTGCCAGCACCGGACAGGGCCTTTTTCTTGGCTACACCTTC. It codes for CASTGQGLFLGYTF. The chain has TRBV2 and TRBJ1-2, with 8 bases identical to TRBD1. This CDR3 contains 14 residues. The junction had 11 bases not matched to a gene; V was cut back by 7 bases and J by 7 bases. Per germline, CDR1 SNHLY and CDR2 FYNNEI.

This clone was found once. V gene TRBV29-1 combines with J gene TRBJ2-7, with no clear D. V gave up 4 bases and J gave up 3 bases, with 10 bases separating them. This CDR3 contains 12 residues. CDR1 and CDR2 (germline): SQVTM, ANQGSEA. This CDR3 is CSVVGGNYEQYF. The CDR3 region has the DNA TGCAGCGTTGTAGGCGGTAACTACGAGCAGTACTTC.

Written as DNA, the CDR3 is TGTGCCAGCAGTTTTTGGGGGACAGGGGGCCAAGAGACCCAGTACTTC. Amino acid sequence: CASSFWGTGGQETQYF. The J gene is TRBJ2-5, the V gene TRBV28; TRBD1 aligns across 11 bases. V was clipped by 3 bases and J by 1 base; unmatched bases: 4. The CDR3 runs to 16 residues. Germline assignment: CDR1 MDHEN and CDR2 SYDVKM. Based on the CDR3 plus reference TRBV28 and TRBJ2-5, the full variable domain is DVKVTQSSRYLVKRTGEKVFLECVQDMDHENMFWYRQDPGLGLRLIYFSYDVKMKEKGDIPEGYSVSREKKERFSLILESASTNQTSMYLCASSFWGTGGQETQYFGPGTRLLVL.

The chain has TRBV7-2 and TRBJ2-2; 7 nucleotides line up with TRBD2. The CDR3 is 15 residues long. V gave up 1 base and J gave up 6 bases; unmatched junction bases: 5. Germline V lookup: CDR1 SGHTA, CDR2 FQGNSA. The CDR3 bases are TGTGCCAGCAGCTTAGGGGGCCTAGCGGCCGGGGAGCTGTTTTTT. Translation: CASSLGGLAAGELFF.

This sequence joins TRBV9 and TRBJ2-1; possible D gene TRBD2, 7 bases. Germline values: CDR1 SGDLS, CDR2 YYNGEE. V lost 4 bases and J lost 5, with 16 bases in between. The CDR3 covers 15 residues. The CDR3 sequence: CASSLDRTRDNEQFF. The CDR3 nucleotides read TGTGCCAGCAGCTTAGACAGGACTAGAGACAATGAGCAGTTCTTC.

This clone showed up just once. The chain is built from TRBV4-2 and TRBJ2-7, with 8 bases lining up with TRBD2. J lost 4 bases, V lost 0 bases, and 11 bases had no gene match. CDR1 LGHNA and CDR2 YNFKEQ come from the germline V gene. The CDR3 sequence is 17 residues long. The CDR3 coding sequence is TGTGCCAGCAGCCAAGAGGGGCTGGCGGGGGGTTGGTACGAGCAGTACTTC. It yields the protein CASSQEGLAGGWYEQYF.

The rearrangement uses TRBV28 and TRBJ1-5; D remains ambiguous. Trimming took off 2 bases at V and 3 bases at J, with 14 bases between the two ends. The length of the CDR3 is 16 residues. Germline V lookup: CDR1 MDHEN, CDR2 SYDVKM. The CDR3 is CASSLGSLRINQPQHF. For the CDR3, the DNA is TGTGCCAGCAGTTTAGGTTCGCTGAGAATCAATCAGCCCCAGCATTTT.

The V and J genes are TRBV5-1 and TRBJ2-5; 9 bases are a match to TRBD2. Germline CDR1 reads SGHRS; CDR2 reads YFSETQ. Germline trimming cut 4 bases from V and 2 bases from J; bases unmatched to any gene: 9. The CDR3 covers 16 residues. This chain's CDR3 is CASSPRLAEPQETQYF. CDR3 DNA: TGCGCCAGCAGCCCACGACTAGCGGAGCCACAAGAGACCCAGTACTTC.

The rearrangement links TRBV18 to TRBJ2-5; D call uncertain. This CDR3 is 11 amino acids long. The germline V and J ends were trimmed by 6 bases and 5 bases, with 7 bases remaining between them. Germline V lookup: CDR1 KGHSH, CDR2 LQKENI. This CDR3 is CASSDGETQYF. For the CDR3, the DNA is TGTGCCAGCTCCGACGGGGAGACCCAGTACTTC.